Each of the 16 T cell receptor beta chains below was sequenced from the same sample in a study of cytomegalovirus exposure and HLA in healthy donors. It was with 60 Vbeta and 13 Jbeta primers that the PCR ran. Produced via immunoSEQ multiplex PCR; TCRdb's table is partial and in-frame only. This sample has fewer than 200,000 clones, with roughly three quarters found just once. Sequenced input: PBMCs. These receptors were collected from a young man in good health and CMV-seropositive.

This chain joins TRBV5-5 and TRBJ1-1, with a tentative D call TRBD1 (6 bases). The V end was cut by 4 bases, the J end by 11 bases, with 18 bases between. The germline CDR1 and CDR2 sequences are SGHKS and YYEKEE (reference sequence). CDR3 length: 13 residues. The CDR3 sequence is CASSVDHRVEAFF. DNA of the CDR3: TGTGCCAGCAGCGTCGATCACAGGGTTGAGGCTTTCTTT. The full variable domain, in which reference TRBV5-5 and TRBJ1-1 provide the parts outside the CDR3, is DAGVTQSPTHLIKTRGQQVTLRCSPISGHKSVSWYQQVLGQGPQFIFQYYEKEERGRGNFPDRFSARQFPNYSSELNVNALLLGDSALYLCASSVDHRVEAFFGQGTRLTVV.

The rearrangement joins TRBV6-4 to TRBJ2-1; possible D gene TRBD2, 5 bases. This CDR3 is 13 amino acids long. Trimming stripped 0 bases from V and 6 bases from J, with 6 bases between. Germline V gives CDR1 MRHNA, CDR2 SNTAGT. The CDR3 DNA sequence: TGTGCCAGCAGTGACTCGGAGGCCAATGAGCAGTTCTTC. Translated: CASSDSEANEQFF.

This rearrangement joins TRBV11-3 to TRBJ2-3; 8 positions match TRBD1. Germline loops: CDR1 SGHNT, CDR2 YENEEA. The CDR3 extends over 15 amino acids. The junction had 9 bases not matched to a gene; V was cut back by 4 bases and J by 6 bases. The CDR3 spells CASSSGQGKEDTQYF. The CDR3 DNA reads as TGTGCCAGCAGCTCAGGACAGGGCAAGGAGGATACGCAGTATTTT.

The chain links TRBV27 to TRBJ1-2; D may be TRBD1 (6 bases). Between the trimmed V and J ends, which lost 2 bases and 0 bases, there was a span of 22 bases. CDR3 length: 19 amino acids. The germline gives CDR1 MNHEY, CDR2 SMNVEV (reference sequence). CDR3 sequence: CASSLRHPDQGYSNYGYTF. CDR3 DNA: TGTGCCAGCAGTTTAAGACACCCCGACCAGGGGTACTCTAACTATGGCTACACCTTC.

The rearrangement links TRBV5-1 to TRBJ1-5; D uncertain. The CDR3 extends over 13 amino acids. Trimming took off 0 bases at V and 7 bases at J, with 8 bases between the two ends. The germline V gene has CDR1 SGHRS and CDR2 YFSETQ. This chain's CDR3 is CASSLEAGQPQHF. DNA for the CDR3: TGCGCCAGCAGCTTGGAGGCGGGGCAGCCCCAGCATTTT.

A few counts support this clone. The V and J genes are TRBV6-1 and TRBJ1-1; 9 bases agree with TRBD1. The V and J ends lost 8 bases and 4 bases, in that order; junction bases with no gene match: 8. Germline loops: CDR1 MNHNS, CDR2 SASEGT. The CDR3 contains 14 residues. CDR3 sequence (DNA): TGTGCCAGCGAACGGGGACAGGGCGGCACTGAAGCTTTCTTT. Protein sequence: CASERGQGGTEAFF.

V is TRBV5-1 and J is TRBJ2-3; 14 bases align to TRBD2. The germline V gene encodes CDR1 SGHRS and CDR2 YFSETQ. V was clipped by 4 bases and J by 1 base; unmatched bases: 8. The CDR3 sequence is 18 residues long. The CDR3 DNA follows: TGCGCCAGCAGCCCGGGGGCGACTAGCGGGGGGGGCACAGATACGCAGTATTTT. Amino acids: CASSPGATSGGGTDTQYF.

V and J are TRBV11-2 and TRBJ2-7; TRBD2 might be the D (6 bases). With 0 bases removed from V and 1 base from J, the gap between germline ends came to 10 bases. Germline-derived CDR1 and CDR2 are SGHAT and FQNNGV. This CDR3 is built from 15 residues. The CDR3: CASSLDRRGSYEQYF. The CDR3 region has the DNA TGTGCCAGCAGCTTAGATCGGCGGGGTTCCTACGAGCAGTACTTC.

The chain links TRBV6-5 to TRBJ1-1, with D perhaps matching TRBD1 (5 bases). The germline V gene has CDR1 MNHEY and CDR2 SVGAGI. This CDR3 region has 13 residues. V lost 4 bases, J lost 2 bases, and 8 bases lay in between. CDR3 sequence reads: CASSLTVNTEAFF. In DNA, the CDR3 is TGTGCCAGCAGTTTGACAGTAAACACTGAAGCTTTCTTT.

There are a few counts of this clone. The chain recombines TRBV2 with TRBJ2-2, with 7 positions matching TRBD1. The CDR3 totals 12 residues. CDR1 is SNHLY and CDR2 is FYNNEI in the germline V gene. After removal of 7 bases from V and 5 bases from J, the junction contained 1 base not matched to a gene. The CDR3 spells CASTQGTGELFF. The DNA of the CDR3 is TGTGCCAGCACACAGGGGACCGGGGAGCTGTTTTTT.

Here the CDR3 DNA reads TGTGCCAGCAGAGGGGGACTAACATATCAAGAGACCCAGTACTTC. This translates into CASRGGLTYQETQYF. The rearrangement links TRBV27 to TRBJ2-5, with a possible D match to TRBD2 (7 bases). V gave up 6 bases and J gave up 2 bases, with 16 bases separating them. Germline V gene data show CDR1 as MNHEY and CDR2 as SMNVEV (reference sequence). The CDR3 has 15 amino acids.

The V call is TRBV5-4, the J call TRBJ2-1; 10 bases align to TRBD2. The germline V gene encodes CDR1 SGHNT and CDR2 YYREEE (reference sequence). This CDR3 spans 15 amino acids. Trimming cost V 3 bases and J 4 bases; bases outside gene matches: 4. CDR3 sequence reads: CASSSSGRGYNEQFF. The CDR3 bases are TGTGCCAGCAGCTCGAGCGGGAGGGGGTACAATGAGCAGTTCTTC.

This clone was seen only once. This chain uses TRBV5-8 with TRBJ1-2; D not resolved. V lost 9 bases and J lost 2, with 14 bases in between. Germline V gene data show CDR1 as SGHTS and CDR2 as YDEGEE. The CDR3 spans 13 residues. This chain's CDR3 is CATELGRNYGYTF. DNA for the CDR3: TGTGCCACCGAACTAGGGAGGAACTATGGCTACACCTTC.

This chain links TRBV30 with TRBJ1-3; D is undetermined. The CDR3 covers 14 residues. Per the germline V gene, CDR1 is GTSNPN and CDR2 is SVGIG (reference sequence). Trimming took 4 bases from V and 3 from J, leaving 13 bases between them. CDR3 sequence reads: CAWTGGAFGNTIYF. In DNA, the CDR3 is TGTGCCTGGACGGGAGGAGCCTTTGGAAACACCATATATTTT.

In this sample, this clone turned up a few times. The V gene is TRBV19, the J gene TRBJ2-3; 7 positions agree with TRBD2. Germline V gives CDR1 LNHDA, CDR2 SQIVND (reference sequence). The CDR3 length is 14 residues. With V trimmed by 3 bases and J by 2 bases, 2 bases remained unmatched. The CDR3 is CASSISGNTDTQYF. CDR3 bases: TGTGCCAGTAGTATCAGCGGGAACACAGATACGCAGTATTTT.

The rearrangement joins TRBV19 to TRBJ2-7; 8 bases are a match to TRBD1. CDR1 LNHDA and CDR2 SQIVND come from the germline V gene (reference sequence). This CDR3 comprises 19 residues. With V trimmed by 0 bases and J by 0 bases, 13 bases remained unmatched. The DNA for the CDR3 is TGTGCCAGTAGTATAGAGTGGACAGGGAAAGTTTCGAGCTCCTACGAGCAGTACTTC. The encoded protein is CASSIEWTGKVSSSYEQYF.